The 6 T cell receptor beta chains listed next were all sequenced from one sample in a study of identifying expanded T cells in peripheral blood. Using immunoSEQ multiplex PCR, the repertoire was profiled, and TCRdb retains in-frame clones only, with some absent. Of about 100,000 clones listed, about 89% are singletons. What was sequenced was blood. Every receptor here comes from a person between 18 and 75 years old in good health.

The V call is TRBV5-1, the J call TRBJ1-2; D gene uncertain. V lost 0 bases and J lost 4, with 13 bases in between. The CDR3 consists of 15 residues. Germline assignment: CDR1 SGHRS and CDR2 YFSETQ. Written as DNA, the CDR3 is TGCGCCAGCAGCTTGGGCCACGGATCGCCCTATGGCTACACCTTC. Amino acids: CASSLGHGSPYGYTF.

The chain recombines TRBV27 with TRBJ2-5; TRBD2 agrees at 10 bases. After removal of 5 bases from V and 5 bases from J, the junction contained 14 bases not matched to a gene. Looked up from germline, CDR1 is MNHEY and CDR2 is SMNVEV (reference sequence). CDR3 length equals 17 residues. CDR3 amino acids: CASSPWGTSVRSETQYF. The CDR3 DNA is TGTGCCAGCAGTCCATGGGGGACTAGCGTTCGTTCGGAGACCCAGTACTTC.

The chain links TRBV5-1 to TRBJ2-2; possible D gene TRBD2, 5 bases. V dropped 4 bases and J dropped 0 bases, with 13 bases sitting between them. The length of the CDR3 is 16 residues. CDR1 is SGHRS and CDR2 is YFSETQ in the germline V gene. The CDR3 loop reads CASSKRSATNTGELFF. CDR3 coding DNA: TGCGCCAGCAGCAAACGTAGCGCAACGAACACCGGGGAGCTGTTTTTT.

This chain uses TRBV9 with TRBJ1-2; D not resolved. V dropped 0 bases and J dropped 8 bases, with 8 bases sitting between them. Germline CDR1 and CDR2: SGDLS and YYNGEE. The CDR3 consists of 12 residues. The CDR3 DNA follows: TGTGCCAGCAGCGTAGCCGGCCCGGGCTACACCTTC. Its translation is CASSVAGPGYTF.

V and J are TRBV27 and TRBJ1-2, with unresolved D. With 5 bases removed from V and 4 bases from J, the gap between germline ends came to 20 bases. The germline gives CDR1 MNHEY, CDR2 SMNVEV (reference sequence). The CDR3 is 16 residues long. CDR3 loop: CASSPARPAFSYGYTF. The CDR3 region has the DNA TGTGCCAGCAGTCCCGCCCGGCCAGCATTCTCCTATGGCTACACCTTC.

The V and J genes are TRBV6-5 and TRBJ1-5; D perhaps matches TRBD1 (5 bases). Germline-derived CDR1 and CDR2 are MNHEY and SVGAGI. The CDR3 extends over 15 amino acids. Trimming cost V 3 bases and J 3 bases, with 12 bases left between them. The CDR3 DNA sequence: TGTGCCAGCAGTTATCCGGGACTTTTCAATCAGCCCCAGCATTTT. This translates into CASSYPGLFNQPQHF.